This is a list of T cell receptor beta chains from one sample in a study of shared clonotypes between healthy human individuals. Only in-frame clones appear in the TCRdb table, and some are missing; sequencing was by immunoSEQ multiplex PCR. This table holds about 1.4 million clones, around 97% found once. The source material was naive CD4+ T cells sorted from blood. The origin of the receptors is a man aged 30 to 45 in good health. The CDR3 runs from the conserved cysteine through the conserved F or W. Not every row has a clone size; where given, it reads once, few, many or a size class.

V gene: TRBV5-6
clone size: NA
J gene: TRBJ2-7
CDR3 protein: CASSLAKPYEQYF

V gene: TRBV18
clone size: once
J gene: TRBJ1-2
CDR3 protein: CASSPVVNGYTF

V gene: TRBV7-5
clone size: NA
J gene: TRBJ1-2
CDR3 protein: CVRSSWTALSRYGYTF

V gene: TRBV2
clone size: NA
J gene: TRBJ2-1
CDR3 protein: CASSRGTGPPYNEQFF

V gene: TRBV11-3
clone size: NA
J gene: TRBJ1-5
CDR3 protein: CASRSSRGRGNQPQHF

V gene: TRBV30
clone size: NA
J gene: TRBJ2-2
CDR3 protein: CAWSPIQTGELFF

V gene: TRBV10-2
clone size: few
J gene: TRBJ1-5
CDR3 protein: CASSEAGSNQPQHF

V gene: TRBV5-4
clone size: NA
J gene: TRBJ2-7
CDR3 protein: CASSEQGTYEQYF

V gene: TRBV18
clone size: NA
J gene: TRBJ2-5
CDR3 protein: CASSRSQETQYF

V gene: TRBV9
clone size: NA
J gene: TRBJ2-3
CDR3 protein: CASSIAGGSTDTQYF

V gene: TRBV7-9
clone size: NA
J gene: TRBJ1-3
CDR3 protein: CASSPANSGNTIYF

V gene: TRBV5-8
clone size: few
J gene: TRBJ2-7
CDR3 protein: CASSFGHGGEQYF

V gene: TRBV5-4
clone size: once
J gene: TRBJ1-1
CDR3 protein: CASSLDPRRNTEAFF

V gene: TRBV7-9
clone size: NA
J gene: TRBJ2-3
CDR3 protein: CASSLGTSGRLHTQYF

V gene: TRBV15
clone size: NA
J gene: TRBJ2-7
CDR3 protein: CATSRERGMQYF

V gene: TRBV10-1
clone size: NA
J gene: TRBJ2-7
CDR3 protein: CASSAPGQGSEQYF

V gene: TRBV2
clone size: once
J gene: TRBJ1-2
CDR3 protein: CASSPMTGGADGYTF

V gene: TRBV5-1
clone size: NA
J gene: TRBJ2-3
CDR3 protein: CASSKRAGSSDTQYF

V gene: TRBV7-8
clone size: few
J gene: TRBJ2-7
CDR3 protein: CASSPPGTALGEQYF

V gene: TRBV19
clone size: NA
J gene: TRBJ2-1
CDR3 protein: CASSIDLAGGPYNEQFF

V gene: TRBV28
clone size: NA
J gene: TRBJ2-7
CDR3 protein: CASSPGSRKTYEQYF

V gene: TRBV7-6
clone size: NA
J gene: TRBJ2-2
CDR3 protein: CASSLGSAFYTGELFF

V gene: TRBV5-1
clone size: NA
J gene: TRBJ2-1
CDR3 protein: CASSLGLAGAISFAFGEQFF

V gene: TRBV7-3
clone size: NA
J gene: TRBJ2-3
CDR3 protein: CASSLRQRTDTQYF

V gene: TRBV5-1
clone size: NA
J gene: TRBJ1-4
CDR3 protein: CASSLGTANEKLFF

V gene: TRBV7-2
clone size: NA
J gene: TRBJ2-5
CDR3 protein: CASSLGLAGGSETQYF

V gene: TRBV18
clone size: NA
J gene: TRBJ1-1
CDR3 protein: CASSPRGSTGAMNTEAFF

V gene: TRBV5-4
clone size: NA
J gene: TRBJ2-1
CDR3 protein: CASSFTSGSRDEQFF